The 25 T cell receptor beta chains reported below all come from one sample, sequenced in a study of blood T cell repertoires in COVID-19. Here immunoSEQ multiplex PCR was the method, and the copy in TCRdb shows in-frame clones only, minus some. The repertoire holds 55,000 to 75,000 clones, with 70% to 75% as singletons. The sequenced material came from peripheral blood. Receptors originate from a man aged 60-69 years with acute or convalescent COVID-19.

For the CDR3, the DNA is TGTGCCAGCAGCTTGGCCGAGGGTGAAGCTTTCTTT. This encodes CASSLAEGEAFF. The chain links TRBV5-6 to TRBJ1-1; D gene unclear. This CDR3 contains 12 residues. Germline CDR1 SGHDT, CDR2 YYEEEE. The ends were cut back, 0 bases at V and 7 bases at J, with 7 bases in the middle. Based on the CDR3 plus reference TRBV5-6 and TRBJ1-1, the full variable domain is DAGVTQSPTHLIKTRGQQVTLRCSPKSGHDTVSWYQQALGQGPQFIFQYYEEEERQRGNFPDRFSGHQFPNYSSELNVNALLLGDSALYLCASSLAEGEAFFGQGTRLTVV.

The V call is TRBV28, the J call TRBJ2-1, with TRBD2 identical over 8 bases. CDR1 and CDR2 from the germline V gene are MDHEN and SYDVKM. The CDR3 totals 16 residues. Germline trimming cut 2 bases from V and 5 bases from J; bases unmatched to any gene: 8. The CDR3 region has the DNA TGTGCCAGCAGTTTAACTGGCACTAGCGGTCACAATGAGCAGTTCTTC. It codes for CASSLTGTSGHNEQFF.

This clone is termed medium-sized (0.01 to 0.1%). This chain connects TRBV2 to TRBJ1-6, with 9 bases identical to TRBD1. This CDR3 is 16 amino acids long. CDR1 and CDR2 from the germline V gene are SNHLY and FYNNEI. V lost 6 bases and J lost 11; bases outside the gene matches: 14. DNA for the CDR3: TGTGCCAGCAGCCAAACTAGGGACAGGGATGTTGCACCCCTCCACTTT. Translated, it gives CASSQTRDRDVAPLHF.

The gene calls are TRBV2 and TRBJ1-1, with 9 bases fitting TRBD1. Looked up from germline, CDR1 is SNHLY and CDR2 is FYNNEI. Unmatched junction bases numbered 9, after V lost 6 bases and J lost 7 bases. The CDR3 has 14 residues. In DNA form, the CDR3 reads TGTGCCAGCAGGAGGGACAGGGATTGGGGTGAAGCTTTCTTT. Translating gives CASRRDRDWGEAFF.

The rearrangement links TRBV18 to TRBJ2-3, with 7 bases fitting TRBD2. The germline gives CDR1 KGHSH, CDR2 LQKENI. This CDR3 is built from 15 residues. With V trimmed by 2 bases and J by 0 bases, 2 bases remained unmatched. CDR3 DNA: TGTGCCAGCTCACCAGCGGGGGTTAGCACAGATACGCAGTATTTT. Amino acids: CASSPAGVSTDTQYF.

This chain uses TRBV7-9 with TRBJ1-4; 7 bases fit TRBD1. There are 16 residues in the CDR3. V lost 4 bases to trimming and J lost 7 bases; unmatched junction nucleotides: 12. CDR1 SEHNR and CDR2 FQNEAQ come from the germline V gene (reference sequence). CDR3 nucleotides: TGTGCCAGCAGCTACGACTGGACAGGACCCTCTGAAAAACTGTTTTTT. Amino acid sequence: CASSYDWTGPSEKLFF.

The chain is built from TRBV21-1 and TRBJ2-4; TRBD1, the D gene given by the table, was not confirmed from the DNA. TRBV21-1 is assigned pseudogene status. The CDR3 is 14 residues long. For the CDR3, the DNA is TGTGCCAGCAGTAATGACAGGGCCCGAAACATTCAGTACTTC. Translated: CASSNDRARNIQYF.

The chain recombines TRBV7-9 with TRBJ1-1; 7 bases align to TRBD1. Trimming cost V 1 base and J 9 bases; bases outside gene matches: 2. The CDR3 is 12 residues long. Germline lookup yields CDR1 SEHNR and CDR2 FQNEAQ (reference sequence). This chain's CDR3 is CASSLEDRQAFF. DNA for the CDR3: TGTGCCAGCAGCTTAGAGGACAGGCAAGCTTTCTTT. Using reference TRBV7-9 and TRBJ1-1 for the parts outside the CDR3, the full variable domain is DTGVSQNPRHKITKRGQNVTFRCDPISEHNRLYWYRQTLGQGPEFLTYFQNEAQLEKSRLLSDRFSAERPKGSFSTLEIQRTEQGDSAMYLCASSLEDRQAFFGQGTRLTVV.

The V call is TRBV12-3 or TRBV12-4, the J call TRBJ1-6; D is uncertain. The CDR3 contains 13 residues. V was clipped by 6 bases and J by 6 bases, with 9 bases between them. The CDR3, as DNA: TGTGCCAGCAGACAGCAGTCTAATTCACCCCTCCACTTT. It translates to CASRQQSNSPLHF.

The CDR3 sequence is CASSKQNSPLHF. The CDR3 DNA is TGTGCCAGCAGTAAACAGAATTCACCCCTCCACTTT. The genes are TRBV9 and TRBJ1-6; D is unclear. The CDR3 is made up of 12 amino acids. The germline V gene encodes CDR1 SGDLS and CDR2 YYNGEE. The V and J ends lost 5 bases and 7 bases respectively, with 7 bases between them. Based on the CDR3 plus reference TRBV9 and TRBJ1-6, the full variable domain is DSGVTQTPKHLITATGQRVTLRCSPRSGDLSVYWYQQSLDQGLQFLIQYYNGEERAKGNILERFSAQQFPDLHSELNLSSLELGDSALYFCASSKQNSPLHFGNGTRLTVT.

V is TRBV19 and J is TRBJ1-1; no clear D gene. Germline CDR1 reads LNHDA; CDR2 reads SQIVND (reference sequence). This CDR3 region has 13 residues. The V and J ends lost 3 bases and 6 bases respectively, with 11 bases between them. The CDR3 protein is CASSIFRQAEAFF. As DNA, the CDR3 is TGTGCCAGTAGTATTTTTCGGCAGGCTGAAGCTTTCTTT.

The CDR3 DNA follows: TGCGCCAGCAGCTTACGCACGGGGGAAGAAACTGAAGCTTTCTTT. Protein sequence: CASSLRTGEETEAFF. The chain links TRBV5-1 to TRBJ1-1; D is possibly TRBD1 (5 bases). The V end was cut by 2 bases, the J end by 5 bases, with 16 bases between. The CDR3 has 15 residues. The germline V gene encodes CDR1 SGHRS and CDR2 YFSETQ.

This clone was seen many times. For the CDR3, the DNA is TGCAGCGTTGCTGGGGGCGAGGGTCAGCCCCAGCATTTT. Protein sequence: CSVAGGEGQPQHF. The chain carries TRBV29-1 and TRBJ1-5; tentatively, D is TRBD1 (6 bases). Trimming shortened V by 4 bases and J by 6 bases, and 13 bases separated the two germline ends. CDR3 length equals 13 residues. The V gene's germline CDR1 is SQVTM and CDR2 ANQGSEA.

The chain uses TRBV6-5 and TRBJ1-1, with 10 bases identical to TRBD1. Germline values: CDR1 MNHEY, CDR2 SVGAGI. The CDR3 sequence is 14 residues long. J gave up 4 bases and V 5 bases, and 4 bases lay outside the gene matches. The CDR3 DNA is TGTGCCAGCAGTAGACAGGGGGCGCGCACTGAAGCTTTCTTT. Translated, it gives CASSRQGARTEAFF.

The rearrangement joins TRBV18 to TRBJ2-3, with 12 bases identical to TRBD1. Germline V CDR1 and CDR2: KGHSH, LQKENI. The V and J ends lost 4 bases and 0 bases, in that order; junction bases with no gene match: 11. CDR3 length equals 19 residues. The CDR3 sequence: CASSRSGTGGERSTDTQYF. The DNA of the CDR3 is TGTGCCAGCTCACGATCCGGGACAGGGGGCGAGAGGAGCACAGATACGCAGTATTTT.

The chain combines TRBV9 with TRBJ2-7; D not resolved. In germline, CDR1 is SGDLS, CDR2 YYNGEE. The CDR3 loop spans 14 amino acids. V shed 4 bases and J shed 0 bases, with 11 bases lying between them. The chain's CDR3 is CASSPVNGSYEQYV. CDR3 sequence (DNA): TGTGCCAGCAGCCCCGTAAACGGCTCCTACGAGCAGTACGTC.

This clone has just a few counts. Different DNA sequences within this sample yield the same CDR3. J is TRBJ1-1 and V is TRBV5-1; tentative D call: TRBD1 (5 bases). The CDR3 is made up of 13 amino acids. V lost 2 bases and J 4 bases, leaving 9 bases between the germline ends. The germline gives CDR1 SGHRS, CDR2 YFSETQ. For the CDR3, the DNA is TGCGCCAGCAGCTTAAGGGGAGGCACTGAAGCTTTCTTT. Encoded protein: CASSLRGGTEAFF.

A few counts support this clone. The gene calls are TRBV10-1 and TRBJ2-7; TRBD1 is a possible D gene (6 bases). The CDR3 runs to 16 residues. The V end was cut by 7 bases, the J end by 3 bases, with 22 bases between. Germline loops: CDR1 WNHNN, CDR2 SYGVQD (reference sequence). The CDR3 reads CASKNAGTLSLYEQYV. The CDR3 coding sequence is TGCGCCAGCAAGAACGCCGGGACACTAAGCCTCTACGAGCAGTACGTC.

This sequence joins TRBV28 and TRBJ1-5; D perhaps matches TRBD1 (6 bases). V was clipped by 5 bases and J by 7 bases, with 18 bases between them. CDR3 size: 15 residues. CDR1 is MDHEN and CDR2 is SYDVKM in the germline V gene. The chain's CDR3 is CASSPPNRARQPQHF. CDR3 nucleotides: TGTGCCAGCAGTCCACCTAACAGGGCACGGCAGCCCCAGCATTTT.

This clone was found a few times. This chain joins TRBV21-1 and TRBJ2-7; TRBD1 is the table's D call and was not checked against the DNA. TRBV21-1 is shown as a pseudogene. The CDR3 covers 14 residues. This chain's CDR3 is CASSKADEGVEQYV. The CDR3 DNA follows: TGTGCCAGCAGCAAAGCGGATGAGGGGGTCGAGCAGTACGTC.

The chain carries TRBV11-3 and TRBJ2-5, with unresolved D. The length of the CDR3 is 12 residues. V lost 5 bases and J 4 bases, leaving 8 bases between the germline ends. Germline-derived CDR1 and CDR2 are SGHNT and YENEEA. CDR3 nucleotides: TGTGCCAGCAGCGAAAACGGAGAGACCCAGTACTTC. It yields the protein CASSENGETQYF.

The rearrangement uses TRBV5-1 and TRBJ2-1; 13 bases line up with TRBD2. With 1 base clipped from V and 7 bases from J, the junction kept 5 bases outside the gene matches. This CDR3 is built from 16 residues. Germline values: CDR1 SGHRS, CDR2 YFSETQ. The chain's CDR3 is CASSLTSGGAENEQFF. CDR3 coding DNA: TGCGCCAGCAGCTTGACTAGCGGGGGGGCGGAGAATGAGCAGTTCTTC.

This clone was found once. The chain is built from TRBV19 and TRBJ1-4; D possibly corresponds to TRBD1 (5 bases). The V gene's germline CDR1 is LNHDA and CDR2 SQIVND (reference sequence). The V gene lost 6 bases and the J gene lost 3 bases, with 14 bases spanning the gap. This CDR3 is 15 amino acids long. CDR3 protein: CASRLLGGSNEKLFF. CDR3 in DNA: TGTGCCAGTAGACTATTGGGGGGATCTAATGAAAAACTGTTTTTT.

The rearrangement joins TRBV14 to TRBJ2-1, with 9 positions matching TRBD2. The CDR3 loop spans 18 amino acids. V shed 0 bases and J 8 bases; nucleotides not matched to a gene: 14. Looked up from germline, CDR1 is SGHDN and CDR2 is FVKESK. CDR3 loop: CASSQDGLAGQGVDEQFF. CDR3 nucleotide sequence: TGTGCCAGCAGCCAAGATGGGCTAGCGGGGCAAGGGGTGGATGAGCAGTTCTTC.

Notes on this clone: Other DNA sequences in the sample encode the same CDR3. The genes are TRBV18 and TRBJ2-6; unclear D gene. V dropped 3 bases and J dropped 3 bases, with 6 bases sitting between them. This CDR3 region has 14 residues. The germline gives CDR1 KGHSH, CDR2 LQKENI. CDR3 residues: CASSPSGGANVLTF. CDR3 bases: TGTGCCAGCTCACCGTCCGGTGGGGCCAACGTCCTGACTTTC. Variable domain in full (rest from reference TRBV18 and TRBJ2-6): NAGVMQNPRHLVRRRGQEARLRCSPMKGHSHVYWYRQLPEEGLKFMVYLQKENIIDESGMPKERFSAEFPKEGPSILRIQQVVRGDSAAYFCASSPSGGANVLTFGAGSRLTVL.